These T cell receptor beta chains were read from a single sample in a study of blood T cell repertoires in COVID-19. TCRdb's copy holds only in-frame clones and misses some; the assay was immunoSEQ multiplex PCR. The table records 35,000 or so clones, roughly 78% of them present only once. Sequenced input: peripheral blood. Receptors were obtained from a woman in her 70s with acute or convalescent COVID-19. The CDR3 runs from the conserved cysteine through the conserved F or W. Each record gives: J gene, V gene, CDR3 protein.

TRBJ2-3,TRBV5-1,CASSTPTGGVSTDTQYF
TRBJ2-3,TRBV4-1,CASSLRTGGASTDTQYF
TRBJ1-2,TRBV5-1,CASSPGGVGYTF
TRBJ1-1,TRBV6-5,CASSYSNKNTEAFF
TRBJ1-1,TRBV29-1,CSVRDTGGKTEAFF
TRBJ1-1,TRBV5-6,CASSLPLQGAKNTEAFF
TRBJ2-7,TRBV2,CASSEVIAGSYEQYF
TRBJ1-2,TRBV5-1,CASSRDSSYGYTF
TRBJ2-3,TRBV3-1/TRBV3-2,CASSLRRRGGGTDTQYF
TRBJ1-6,TRBV6-1,CASSEEGGSLSPLHF
TRBJ1-1,TRBV5-1,CASSLYPQDMNTEAFF
TRBJ1-2,TRBV6-5,CASAKFGTGRYTF
TRBJ1-2,TRBV6-5,CASTQGGYGYTF
TRBJ2-7,TRBV6-2/TRBV6-3,CASSYSGQSSYEQYF
TRBJ2-3,TRBV13,CASSHGTSGQFSTDTQYF
TRBJ2-7,TRBV27,CASRYKTPYEQYF
TRBJ2-6,TRBV11-2,CASSLVASGANVLTF
TRBJ1-5,TRBV6-2/TRBV6-3,CASSSGVGISNQPQHF
TRBJ1-1,TRBV4-1,CASSRGYEAFF
TRBJ1-5,TRBV6-2/TRBV6-3,CASSYLGGGEPQHF
TRBJ2-1,TRBV4-1,CASSPRNSGGSNEQFF
TRBJ1-2,TRBV9,CASSGTGTNYGYTF
TRBJ2-1,TRBV5-1,CASSLLLAGDRFF
TRBJ1-2,TRBV29-1,CSVGGTGNYGYTF
TRBJ2-1,TRBV19,CASSIVAPGGGYNEQFF
TRBJ1-3,TRBV7-2,CASSSYTGNTIYF
TRBJ1-6,TRBV7-9,CASSFRTRDSPLHF
TRBJ1-5,TRBV19,CASSINSLIQHF
TRBJ1-2,TRBV10-3,CAITPSRTVFGYTF
TRBJ2-1,TRBV5-4,CASSPGTGTSGSYNEQFF
TRBJ2-5,TRBV5-8,CASSLGEGKFRPTETQYF
TRBJ2-1,TRBV18,CASSPQLADNEQFF
TRBJ1-4,TRBV9,CASSVGGSNEKLFF
TRBJ2-5,TRBV3-1/TRBV3-2,CASSQDRAQYF
TRBJ2-5,TRBV10-2,CASRDRDFRKTQYF
TRBJ2-1,TRBV28,CASSNRNEQFF
TRBJ1-5,TRBV3-1/TRBV3-2,CASSQDPDMRNQPQHF
TRBJ1-1,TRBV6-5,CASTPGDGREAFF
TRBJ2-3,TRBV5-4,CASSLRLAGNTDTQYF
TRBJ1-1,TRBV19,CASSPLDRGLNTEAFF
TRBJ2-2,TRBV2,CASSPQGATGTGELFF
TRBJ2-1,TRBV11-2,CASSPGTSGLNEQFF
TRBJ2-1,TRBV4-2,CASSLSGGAYNEQFF
TRBJ1-5,TRBV10-3,CAISEGGDSNQPQHF